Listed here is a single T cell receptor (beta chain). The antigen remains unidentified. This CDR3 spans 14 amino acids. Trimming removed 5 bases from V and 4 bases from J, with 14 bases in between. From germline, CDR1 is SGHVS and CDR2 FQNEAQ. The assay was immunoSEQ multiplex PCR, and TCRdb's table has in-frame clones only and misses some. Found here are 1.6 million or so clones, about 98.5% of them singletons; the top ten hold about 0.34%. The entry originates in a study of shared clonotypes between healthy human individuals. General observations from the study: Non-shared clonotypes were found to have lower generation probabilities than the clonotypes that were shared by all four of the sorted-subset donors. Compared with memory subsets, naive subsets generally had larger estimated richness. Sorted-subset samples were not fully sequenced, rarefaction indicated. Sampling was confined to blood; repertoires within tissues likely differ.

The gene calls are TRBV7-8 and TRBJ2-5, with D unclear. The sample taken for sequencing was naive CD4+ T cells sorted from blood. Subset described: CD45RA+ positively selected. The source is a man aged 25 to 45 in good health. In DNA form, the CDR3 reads TGTGCCAGCAGCCCAGGACGGACGATAGAGACCCAGTACTTC. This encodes CASSPGRTIETQYF.